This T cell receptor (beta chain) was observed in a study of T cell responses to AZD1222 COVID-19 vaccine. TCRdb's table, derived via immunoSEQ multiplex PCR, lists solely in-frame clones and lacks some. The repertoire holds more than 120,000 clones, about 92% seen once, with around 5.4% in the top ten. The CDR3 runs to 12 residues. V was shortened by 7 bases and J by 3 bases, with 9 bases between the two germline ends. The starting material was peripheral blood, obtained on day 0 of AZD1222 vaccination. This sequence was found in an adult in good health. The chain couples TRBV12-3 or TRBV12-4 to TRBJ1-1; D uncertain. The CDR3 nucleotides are TGTGCCAGCACCGGGTATGACACTGAAGCTTTCTTT. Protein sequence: CASTGYDTEAFF.